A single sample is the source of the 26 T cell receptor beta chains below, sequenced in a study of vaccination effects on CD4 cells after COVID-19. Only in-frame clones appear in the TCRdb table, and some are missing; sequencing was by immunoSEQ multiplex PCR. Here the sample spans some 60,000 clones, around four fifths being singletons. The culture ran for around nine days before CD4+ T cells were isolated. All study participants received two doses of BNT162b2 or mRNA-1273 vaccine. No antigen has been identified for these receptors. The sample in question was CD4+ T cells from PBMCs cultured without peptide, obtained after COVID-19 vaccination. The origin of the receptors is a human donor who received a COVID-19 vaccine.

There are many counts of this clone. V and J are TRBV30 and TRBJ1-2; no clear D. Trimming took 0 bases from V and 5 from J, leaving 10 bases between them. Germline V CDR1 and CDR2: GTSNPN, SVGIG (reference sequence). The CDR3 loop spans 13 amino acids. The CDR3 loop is CAWSVIAEYGYTF. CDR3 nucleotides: TGTGCCTGGAGTGTTATAGCGGAGTATGGCTACACCTTC. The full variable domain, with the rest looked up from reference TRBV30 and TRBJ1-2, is SQTIHQWPATLVQPVGSPLSLECTVEGTSNPNLYWYRQAAGRGLQLLFYSVGIGQISSEVPQNLSASRPQDRQFILSSKKLLLSDSGFYLCAWSVIAEYGYTFGSGTRLTVV.

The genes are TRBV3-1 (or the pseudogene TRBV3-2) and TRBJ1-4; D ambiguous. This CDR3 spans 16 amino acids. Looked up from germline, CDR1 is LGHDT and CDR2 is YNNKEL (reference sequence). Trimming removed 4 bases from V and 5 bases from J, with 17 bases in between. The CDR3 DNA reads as TGTGCCAGCAGCCCCTTCAAGACCGGTTCCAATGAAAAACTGTTTTTT. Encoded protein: CASSPFKTGSNEKLFF.

CDR3 residues: CASSSYRGSSYNSPLHF. CDR3 coding DNA: TGTGCCAGCAGCTCCTACAGGGGGTCCTCCTATAATTCACCCCTCCACTTT. This chain uses TRBV5-6 with TRBJ1-6, with 8 bases identical to TRBD1. V shed 3 bases and J 0 bases; nucleotides not matched to a gene: 5. Looked up from germline, CDR1 is SGHDT and CDR2 is YYEEEE. The CDR3 runs to 17 residues.

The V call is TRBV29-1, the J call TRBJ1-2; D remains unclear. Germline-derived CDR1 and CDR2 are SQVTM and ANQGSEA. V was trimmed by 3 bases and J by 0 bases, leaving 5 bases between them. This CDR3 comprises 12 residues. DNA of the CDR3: TGCAGCGTTGAGGGGACTAACTATGGCTACACCTTC. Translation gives CSVEGTNYGYTF. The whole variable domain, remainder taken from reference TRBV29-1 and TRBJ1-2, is SAVISQKPSRDICQRGTSLTIQCQVDSQVTMMFWYRQQPGQSLTLIATANQGSEATYESGFVIDKFPISRPNLTFSTLTVSNMSPEDSSIYLCSVEGTNYGYTFGSGTRLTVV.

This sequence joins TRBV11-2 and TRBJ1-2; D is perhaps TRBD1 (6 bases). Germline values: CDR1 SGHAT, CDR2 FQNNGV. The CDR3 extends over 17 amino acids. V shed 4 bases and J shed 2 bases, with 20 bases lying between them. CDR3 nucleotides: TGTGCCAGCAGCTCCGTTAGGGGGGTCCACCCCAACTATGGCTACACCTTC. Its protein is CASSSVRGVHPNYGYTF.

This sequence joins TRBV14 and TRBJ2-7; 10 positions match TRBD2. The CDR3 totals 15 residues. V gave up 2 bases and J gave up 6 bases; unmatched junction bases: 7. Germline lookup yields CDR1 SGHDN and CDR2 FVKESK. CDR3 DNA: TGTGCCAGCAGCCAACTGACTAGCGGGCCTCTCGAGCAGTACTTC. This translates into CASSQLTSGPLEQYF.

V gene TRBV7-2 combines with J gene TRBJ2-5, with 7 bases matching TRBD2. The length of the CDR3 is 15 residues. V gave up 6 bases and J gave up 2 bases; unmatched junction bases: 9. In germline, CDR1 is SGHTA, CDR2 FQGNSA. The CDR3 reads CASRKRLASQETQYF. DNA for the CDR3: TGTGCCAGCAGAAAAAGACTAGCTTCACAAGAGACCCAGTACTTC.

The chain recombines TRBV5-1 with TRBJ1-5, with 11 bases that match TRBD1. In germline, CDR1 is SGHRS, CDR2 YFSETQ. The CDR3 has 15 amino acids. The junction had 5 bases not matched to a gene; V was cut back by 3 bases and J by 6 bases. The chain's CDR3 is CASSYDGQGAQPQHF. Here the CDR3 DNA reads TGCGCCAGCAGCTACGACGGACAGGGGGCTCAGCCCCAGCATTTT. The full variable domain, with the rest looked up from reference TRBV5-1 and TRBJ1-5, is KAGVTQTPRYLIKTRGQQVTLSCSPISGHRSVSWYQQTPGQGLQFLFEYFSETQRNKGNFPGRFSGRQFSNSRSEMNVSTLELGDSALYLCASSYDGQGAQPQHFGDGTRLSIL.

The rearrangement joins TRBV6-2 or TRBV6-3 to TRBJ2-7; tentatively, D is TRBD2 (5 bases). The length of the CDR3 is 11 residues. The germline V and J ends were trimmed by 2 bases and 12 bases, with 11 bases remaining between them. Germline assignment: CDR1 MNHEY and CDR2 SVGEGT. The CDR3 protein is CASSYTREWYF. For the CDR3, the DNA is TGTGCCAGCAGTTACACCCGGGAATGGTACTTC.

The CDR3 DNA is TGCGCCAGCAGCTTGTCCCGTCGGTCAGAGAACACTGAAGCTTTCTTT. As protein: CASSLSRRSENTEAFF. This chain connects TRBV5-1 to TRBJ1-1; no firm D call. The CDR3 has 16 residues. The ends were cut back, 1 base at V and 1 base at J, with 14 bases in the middle. Germline CDR1 and CDR2: SGHRS and YFSETQ.

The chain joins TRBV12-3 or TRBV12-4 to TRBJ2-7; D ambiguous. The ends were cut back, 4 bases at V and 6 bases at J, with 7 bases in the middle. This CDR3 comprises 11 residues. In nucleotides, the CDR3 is TGTGCCAGCAGTTCCCAATCCGAGCAGTACTTC. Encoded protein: CASSSQSEQYF.

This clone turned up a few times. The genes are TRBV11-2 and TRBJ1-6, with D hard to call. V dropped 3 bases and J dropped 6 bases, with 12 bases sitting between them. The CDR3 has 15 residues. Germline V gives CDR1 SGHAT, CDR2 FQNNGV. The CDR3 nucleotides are TGTGCCAGCAGCTTTGACCCATCCCCTAATTCACCCCTCCACTTT. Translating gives CASSFDPSPNSPLHF. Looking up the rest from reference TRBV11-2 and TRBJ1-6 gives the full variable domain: EAGVAQSPRYKIIEKRQSVAFWCNPISGHATLYWYQQILGQGPKLLIQFQNNGVVDDSQLPKDRFSAERLKGVDSTLKIQPAKLEDSAVYLCASSFDPSPNSPLHFGNGTRLTVT.

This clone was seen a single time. This CDR3 is CASSFLGAGSGRPSTAQYF. The CDR3 DNA reads TGTGCCAGCAGTTTCTTGGGGGCAGGAAGCGGGAGGCCCTCAACGGCCCAGTACTTC. This chain joins TRBV28 and TRBJ2-5; 9 bases map to TRBD2. This CDR3 spans 19 amino acids. J lost 9 bases, V lost 3 bases, and 23 bases had no gene match. Germline assignment: CDR1 MDHEN and CDR2 SYDVKM.

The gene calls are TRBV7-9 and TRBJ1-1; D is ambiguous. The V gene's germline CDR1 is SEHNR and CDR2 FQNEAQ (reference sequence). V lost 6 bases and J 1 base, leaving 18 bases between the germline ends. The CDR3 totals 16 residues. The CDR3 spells CASRGAQDVGNTEAFF. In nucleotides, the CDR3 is TGTGCCAGCAGGGGTGCGCAAGATGTTGGGAACACTGAAGCTTTCTTT. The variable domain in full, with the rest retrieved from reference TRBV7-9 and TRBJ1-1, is DTGVSQNPRHKITKRGQNVTFRCDPISEHNRLYWYRQTLGQGPEFLTYFQNEAQLEKSRLLSDRFSAERPKGSFSTLEIQRTEQGDSAMYLCASRGAQDVGNTEAFFGQGTRLTVV.

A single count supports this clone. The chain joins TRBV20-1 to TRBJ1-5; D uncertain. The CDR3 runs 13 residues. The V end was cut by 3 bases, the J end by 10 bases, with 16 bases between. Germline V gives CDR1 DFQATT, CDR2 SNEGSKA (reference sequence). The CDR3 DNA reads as TGCAGTGCTAGTATTAGGCCCCTGGATCCCCAGCATTTT. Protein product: CSASIRPLDPQHF.

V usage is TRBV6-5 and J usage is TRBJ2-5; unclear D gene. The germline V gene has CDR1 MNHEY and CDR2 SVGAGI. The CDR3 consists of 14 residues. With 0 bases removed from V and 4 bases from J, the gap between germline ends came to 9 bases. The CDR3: CASSYSSQGETQYF. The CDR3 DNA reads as TGTGCCAGCAGTTACTCGAGCCAAGGAGAGACCCAGTACTTC.

The DNA of the CDR3 is TGTGCCACCAGCAGAGATAGGACGGCAAATTCACCCCTCCACTTT. Translating it yields CATSRDRTANSPLHF. The chain links TRBV15 to TRBJ1-6, with no clear D. The CDR3 extends over 15 amino acids. CDR1 is LNHNV, CDR2 YYDKDF, per germline (reference sequence). Between the trimmed V and J ends, which lost 0 bases and 7 bases, there was a span of 10 bases. Full variable domain (outside the CDR3, taken from reference TRBV15 and TRBJ1-6): DAMVIQNPRYQVTQFGKPVTLSCSQTLNHNVMYWYQQKSSQAPKLLFHYYDKDFNNEADTPDNFQSRRPNTSFCFLDIRSPGLGDTAMYLCATSRDRTANSPLHFGNGTRLTVT.

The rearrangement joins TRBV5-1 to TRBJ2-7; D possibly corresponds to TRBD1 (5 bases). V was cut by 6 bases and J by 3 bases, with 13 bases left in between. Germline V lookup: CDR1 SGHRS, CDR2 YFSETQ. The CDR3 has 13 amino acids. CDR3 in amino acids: CASTLGANYEQYF. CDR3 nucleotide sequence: TGCGCCAGCACCCTTGGGGCTAACTACGAGCAGTACTTC.

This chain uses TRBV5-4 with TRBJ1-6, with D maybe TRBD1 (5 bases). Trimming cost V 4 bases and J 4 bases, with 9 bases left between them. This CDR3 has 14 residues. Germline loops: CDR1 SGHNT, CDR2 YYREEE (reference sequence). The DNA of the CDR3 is TGTGCCAGCAGCATCGACAGATATAATTCACCCCTCCACTTT. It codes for CASSIDRYNSPLHF. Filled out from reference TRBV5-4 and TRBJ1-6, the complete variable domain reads ETGVTQSPTHLIKTRGQQVTLRCSSQSGHNTVSWYQQALGQGPQFIFQYYREEENGRGNFPPRFSGLQFPNYSSELNVNALELDDSALYLCASSIDRYNSPLHFGNGTRLTVT.

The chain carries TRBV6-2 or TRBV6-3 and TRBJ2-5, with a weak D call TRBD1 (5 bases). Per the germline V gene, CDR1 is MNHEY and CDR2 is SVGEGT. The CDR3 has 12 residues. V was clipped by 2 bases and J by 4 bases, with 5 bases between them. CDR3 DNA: TGTGCCAGCAGTTACCAGGGAGAGACCCAGTACTTC. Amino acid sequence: CASSYQGETQYF.

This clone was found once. The CDR3 DNA reads TGTGCCAGTAGTATTGAAGCAGGTATTGCGGAGGAGCAGTTCTTC. Residues: CASSIEAGIAEEQFF. J is TRBJ2-1 and V is TRBV19; the D is unclear. The V end lost 3 bases, the J end lost 10 bases, and 19 bases lay between the germline ends. The germline CDR1 and CDR2 sequences are LNHDA and SQIVND (reference sequence). CDR3 size: 15 residues.

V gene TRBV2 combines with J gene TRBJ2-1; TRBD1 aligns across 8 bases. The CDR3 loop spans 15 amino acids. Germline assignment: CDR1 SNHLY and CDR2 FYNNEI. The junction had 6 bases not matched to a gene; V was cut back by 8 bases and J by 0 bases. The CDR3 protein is CASSKDRDSYNEQFF. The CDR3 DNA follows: TGTGCCAGCTCAAAGGACAGGGACTCCTACAATGAGCAGTTCTTC.

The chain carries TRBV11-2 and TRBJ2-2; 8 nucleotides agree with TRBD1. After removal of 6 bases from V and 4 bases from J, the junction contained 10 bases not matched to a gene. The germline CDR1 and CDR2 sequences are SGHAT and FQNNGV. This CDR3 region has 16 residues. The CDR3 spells CASRLGAGGRTGELFF. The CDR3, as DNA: TGTGCCAGCAGGCTCGGGGCAGGGGGCCGCACCGGGGAGCTGTTTTTT. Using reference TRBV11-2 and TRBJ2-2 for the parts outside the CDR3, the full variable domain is EAGVAQSPRYKIIEKRQSVAFWCNPISGHATLYWYQQILGQGPKLLIQFQNNGVVDDSQLPKDRFSAERLKGVDSTLKIQPAKLEDSAVYLCASRLGAGGRTGELFFGEGSRLTVL.

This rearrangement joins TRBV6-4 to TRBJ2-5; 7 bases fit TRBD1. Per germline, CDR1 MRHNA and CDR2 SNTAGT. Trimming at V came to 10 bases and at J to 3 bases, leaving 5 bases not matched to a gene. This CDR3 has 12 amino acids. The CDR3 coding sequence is TGTGCCATCTCAACAGGGGAAGAGACCCAGTACTTC. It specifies CAISTGEETQYF.

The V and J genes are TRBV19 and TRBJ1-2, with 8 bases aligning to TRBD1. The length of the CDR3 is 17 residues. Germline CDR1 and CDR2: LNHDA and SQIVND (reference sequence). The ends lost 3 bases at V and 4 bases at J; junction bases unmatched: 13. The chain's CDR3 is CASSIPSGGLRGYGYTF. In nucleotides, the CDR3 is TGTGCCAGTAGTATTCCCTCAGGGGGCCTACGGGGCTATGGCTACACCTTC. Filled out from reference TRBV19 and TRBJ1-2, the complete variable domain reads DGGITQSPKYLFRKEGQNVTLSCEQNLNHDAMYWYRQDPGQGLRLIYYSQIVNDFQKGDIAEGYSVSREKKESFPLTVTSAQKNPTAFYLCASSIPSGGLRGYGYTFGSGTRLTVV.

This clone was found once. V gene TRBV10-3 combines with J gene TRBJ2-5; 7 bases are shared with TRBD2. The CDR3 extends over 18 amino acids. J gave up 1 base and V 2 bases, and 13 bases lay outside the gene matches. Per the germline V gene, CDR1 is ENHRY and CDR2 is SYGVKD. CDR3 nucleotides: TGTGCCATCAGTGAGCCATCGGGAAGCGGGGCCCTCCAAGAGACCCAGTACTTC. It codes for CAISEPSGSGALQETQYF.